This T cell receptor (beta chain) was captured in a study of T cells in localized non-small cell lung cancer. Study-level results: There was an association of higher blood T cell density with longer overall survival. The highest T cell clonality was in uninvolved adjacent lung, above tumor.

Trimming left V 8 bases short and J 4 bases short, with 12 bases between. The germline CDR1 and CDR2 sequences are LNHNV and YYDKDF (reference sequence). CDR3 length equals 13 residues. In the case of this clone: Its antigen is as yet unknown.

The data were produced by immunoSEQ multiplex PCR, yet TCRdb's version contains in-frame clones alone and is incomplete. The table has about 28,000 clones, roughly four fifths seen once. The V and J genes are TRBV15 and TRBJ1-5; D is undetermined. The TCR originated in a man aged 40 to 70 with stage III lung adenocarcinoma. The input for sequencing was peripheral blood mononuclear cells, taken before any cancer treatment. The CDR3 here is CATGQSTNQPQHF. The CDR3 DNA reads TGTGCCACCGGTCAATCGACAAATCAGCCCCAGCATTTT.